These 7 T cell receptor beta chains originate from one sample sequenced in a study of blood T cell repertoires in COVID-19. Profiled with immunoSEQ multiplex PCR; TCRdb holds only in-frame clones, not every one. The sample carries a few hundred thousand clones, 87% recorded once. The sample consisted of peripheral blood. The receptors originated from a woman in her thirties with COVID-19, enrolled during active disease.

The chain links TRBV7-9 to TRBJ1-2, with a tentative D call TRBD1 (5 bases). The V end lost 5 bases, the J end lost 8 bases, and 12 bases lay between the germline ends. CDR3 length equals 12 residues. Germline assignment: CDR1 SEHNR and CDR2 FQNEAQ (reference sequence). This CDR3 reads CASSAGLSGYTF. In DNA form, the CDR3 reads TGTGCCAGCAGCGCAGGGCTGTCAGGCTACACCTTC.

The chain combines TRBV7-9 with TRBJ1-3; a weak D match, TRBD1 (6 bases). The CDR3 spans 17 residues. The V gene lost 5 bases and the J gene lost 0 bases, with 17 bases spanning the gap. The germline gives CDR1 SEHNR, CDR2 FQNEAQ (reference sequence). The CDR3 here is CASSPGGRALSGNTIYF. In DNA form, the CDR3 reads TGTGCCAGCAGCCCGGGGGGCAGAGCCCTCTCTGGAAACACCATATATTTT.

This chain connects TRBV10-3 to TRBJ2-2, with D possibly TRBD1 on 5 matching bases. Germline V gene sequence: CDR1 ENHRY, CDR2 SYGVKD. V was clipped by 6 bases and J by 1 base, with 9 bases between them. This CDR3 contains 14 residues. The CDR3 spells CAISPDRNTGELFF. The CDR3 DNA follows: TGTGCCATCAGCCCTGACAGGAACACCGGGGAGCTGTTTTTT.

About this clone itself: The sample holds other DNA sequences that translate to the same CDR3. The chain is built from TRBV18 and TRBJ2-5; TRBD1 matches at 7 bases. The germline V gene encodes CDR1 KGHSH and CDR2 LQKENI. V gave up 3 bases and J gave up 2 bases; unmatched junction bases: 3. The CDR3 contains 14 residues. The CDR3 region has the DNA TGTGCCAGCTCACCCCCGGGACAGCAAGAGACCCAGTACTTC. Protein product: CASSPPGQQETQYF.

The CDR3 here is CASSLSLAGGGETQYF. The CDR3 DNA reads TGTGCCAGCAGCCTCTCCCTAGCGGGAGGGGGAGAGACCCAGTACTTC. The chain links TRBV7-2 to TRBJ2-5; 12 nucleotides agree with TRBD2. This CDR3 comprises 16 residues. Trimming cost V 5 bases and J 4 bases; bases outside gene matches: 8. The germline CDR1 and CDR2 sequences are SGHTA and FQGNSA.

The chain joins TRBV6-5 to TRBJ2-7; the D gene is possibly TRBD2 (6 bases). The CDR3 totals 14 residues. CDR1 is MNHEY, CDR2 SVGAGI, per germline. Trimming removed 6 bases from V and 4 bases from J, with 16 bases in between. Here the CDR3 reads CASRTPGLQYEQYF. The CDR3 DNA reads TGTGCCAGCAGGACCCCGGGACTGCAGTACGAGCAGTACTTC.

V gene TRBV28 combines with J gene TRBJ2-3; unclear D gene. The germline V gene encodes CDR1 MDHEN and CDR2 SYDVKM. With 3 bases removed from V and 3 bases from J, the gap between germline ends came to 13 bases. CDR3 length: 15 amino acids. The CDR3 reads CASSLPTVGTDTQYF. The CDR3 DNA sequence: TGTGCCAGCAGTTTGCCCACAGTCGGAACAGATACGCAGTATTTT.